This T cell receptor beta chain was sequenced in a study of cytomegalovirus exposure and HLA in healthy donors. This clone was counted a few times. What it binds is not known. It was with 60 Vbeta and 13 Jbeta primers that the PCR ran. Clones were read by immunoSEQ multiplex PCR, and TCRdb kept only the in-frame ones, dropping some. The sample consists of roughly 150,000 clones, almost 80% of them appearing once. Study results and caveats: Sequencing likely caused a cluster of highly shared sequence variants.

The sample comprised PBMCs. The TCR comes from a man aged 25-40 years in good health and CMV-seronegative.

The CDR3 loop is CASSVDDRRSEQYF. CDR3 in DNA: TGTGCCAGCAGCGTAGACGACAGAAGGAGCGAGCAGTACTTC. The chain recombines TRBV9 with TRBJ2-7; weak D call: TRBD1 (5 bases). The germline V gene encodes CDR1 SGDLS and CDR2 YYNGEE. The CDR3 runs 14 residues. V was cut by 0 bases and J by 6 bases, with 13 bases left in between.